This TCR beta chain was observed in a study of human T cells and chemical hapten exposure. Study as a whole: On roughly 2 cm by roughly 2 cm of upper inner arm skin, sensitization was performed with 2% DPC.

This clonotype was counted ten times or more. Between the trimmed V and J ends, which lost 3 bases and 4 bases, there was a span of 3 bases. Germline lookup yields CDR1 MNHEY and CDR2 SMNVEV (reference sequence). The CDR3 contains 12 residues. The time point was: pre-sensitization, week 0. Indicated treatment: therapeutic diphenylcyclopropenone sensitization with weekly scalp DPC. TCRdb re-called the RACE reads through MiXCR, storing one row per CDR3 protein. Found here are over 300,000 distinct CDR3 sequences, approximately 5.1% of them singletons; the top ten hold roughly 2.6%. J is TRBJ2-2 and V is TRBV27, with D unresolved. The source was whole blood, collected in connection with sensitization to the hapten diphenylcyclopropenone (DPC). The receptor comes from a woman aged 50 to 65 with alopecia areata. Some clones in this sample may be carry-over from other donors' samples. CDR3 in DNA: TGTGCCAGCAGTTTCCCCACCGGGGAGCTGTTTTTT. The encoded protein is CASSFPTGELFF.